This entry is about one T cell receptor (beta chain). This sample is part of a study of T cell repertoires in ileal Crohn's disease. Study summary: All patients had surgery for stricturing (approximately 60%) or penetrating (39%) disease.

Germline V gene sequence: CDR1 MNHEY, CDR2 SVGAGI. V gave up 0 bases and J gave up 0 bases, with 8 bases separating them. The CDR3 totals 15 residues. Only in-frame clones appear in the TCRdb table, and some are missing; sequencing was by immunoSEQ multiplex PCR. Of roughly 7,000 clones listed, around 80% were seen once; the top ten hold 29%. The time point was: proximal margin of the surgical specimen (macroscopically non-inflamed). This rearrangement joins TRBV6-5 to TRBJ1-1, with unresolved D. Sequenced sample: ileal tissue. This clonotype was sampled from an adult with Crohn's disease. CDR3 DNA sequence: TGTGCCAGCAGTTACTCGAGAGGGCTGAACACTGAAGCTTTCTTT. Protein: CASSYSRGLNTEAFF.